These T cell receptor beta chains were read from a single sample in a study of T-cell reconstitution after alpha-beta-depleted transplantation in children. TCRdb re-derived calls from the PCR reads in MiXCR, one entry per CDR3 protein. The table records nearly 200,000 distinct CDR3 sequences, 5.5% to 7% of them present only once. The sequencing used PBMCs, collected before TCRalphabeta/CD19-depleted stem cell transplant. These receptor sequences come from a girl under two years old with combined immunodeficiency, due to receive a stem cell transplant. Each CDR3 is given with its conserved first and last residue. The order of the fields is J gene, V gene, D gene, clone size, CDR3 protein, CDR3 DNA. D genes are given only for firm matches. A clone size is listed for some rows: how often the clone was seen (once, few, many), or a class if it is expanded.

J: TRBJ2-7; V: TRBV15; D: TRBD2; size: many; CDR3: CATSSLLAESYEQYF; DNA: TGTGCCACCAGCAGCCTACTAGCGGAATCCTACGAGCAGTACTTC
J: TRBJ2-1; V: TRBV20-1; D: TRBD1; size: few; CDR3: CCARDPGTGHTMGKNEQFF; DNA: TGCTGTGCTAGAGATCCCGGGACAGGGCATACCATGGGTAAAAATGAGCAGTTCTTC
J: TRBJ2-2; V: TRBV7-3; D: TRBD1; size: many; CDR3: CASSPWDSPNTGELFF; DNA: TGTGCCAGCAGCCCCTGGGACAGCCCAAACACCGGGGAGCTGTTTTTT
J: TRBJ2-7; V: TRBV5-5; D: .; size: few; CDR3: CASSLVPTTIYEQYF; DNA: TGTGCCAGCAGCTTGGTTCCCACAACTATTTACGAGCAGTACTTC
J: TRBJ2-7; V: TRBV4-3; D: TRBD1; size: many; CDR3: CASSYRTGGHEQYF; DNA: TGCGCCAGCAGCTATAGGACAGGGGGCCACGAGCAGTACTTC
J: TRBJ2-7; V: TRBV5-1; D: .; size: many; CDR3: CASSSGRTLIEQYF; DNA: TGCGCCAGCAGCTCGGGGAGGACTCTGATCGAGCAGTACTTC
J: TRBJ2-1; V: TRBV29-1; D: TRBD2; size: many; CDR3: CSVEGLAGGVEQFF; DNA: TGCAGCGTTGAAGGCCTAGCGGGAGGGGTTGAGCAGTTCTTC
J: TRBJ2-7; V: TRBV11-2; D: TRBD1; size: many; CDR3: CASSLEAWTGGYEQYF; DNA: TGTGCCAGCAGCTTAGAGGCGTGGACAGGGGGCTACGAGCAGTACTTC
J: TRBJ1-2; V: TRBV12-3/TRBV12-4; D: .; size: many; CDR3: CASSLSPGAYGYTF; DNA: TGTGCCAGCAGTTTAAGCCCAGGGGCGTATGGCTACACCTTC
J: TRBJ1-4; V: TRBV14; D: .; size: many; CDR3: CASSHSDRVNEKLFF; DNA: TGTGCCAGCAGCCATTCGGACAGAGTCAATGAAAAACTGTTTTTT
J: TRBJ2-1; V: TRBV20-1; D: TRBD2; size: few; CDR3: CSASTSGRYEQFF; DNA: TGCAGTGCTAGCACTAGCGGGAGGTATGAGCAGTTCTTC
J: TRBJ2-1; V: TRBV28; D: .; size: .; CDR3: CASSWPSRNEQFF; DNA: TGTGCCAGCAGTTGGCCTAGTAGGAATGAGCAGTTCTTC
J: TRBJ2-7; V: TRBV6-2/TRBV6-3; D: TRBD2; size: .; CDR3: CASLGLANPYEQYF; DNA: TGTGCCAGCCTCGGACTAGCGAACCCCTACGAGCAGTACTTC
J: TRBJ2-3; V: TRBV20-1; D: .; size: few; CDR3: CSASWTTTALSTDTQYF; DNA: TGCAGTGCTAGTTGGACTACAACAGCTTTAAGCACAGATACGCAGTATTTT
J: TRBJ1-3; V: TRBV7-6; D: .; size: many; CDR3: CASSSQLSSGNTIYF; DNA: TGTGCCAGCAGCTCACAGTTATCGTCTGGAAACACCATATATTTT
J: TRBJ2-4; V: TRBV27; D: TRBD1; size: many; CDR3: CASRTRTGVKNIQYF; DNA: TGTGCCAGCAGGACCCGGACAGGGGTCAAAAACATTCAGTACTTC
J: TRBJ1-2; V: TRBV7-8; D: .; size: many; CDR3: CASSLEQIYGYTF; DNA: TGTGCCAGCAGCTTAGAACAGATCTATGGCTACACCTTC
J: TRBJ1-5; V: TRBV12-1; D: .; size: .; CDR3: CASSSLKTGGQPQHF; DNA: TGTGCCAGCAGCTCGTTGAAGACAGGGGGCCAGCCCCAGCATTTT
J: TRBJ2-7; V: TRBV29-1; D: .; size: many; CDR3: CSVVNSVSYEQYF; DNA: TGCAGCGTTGTTAACAGCGTCTCCTACGAGCAGTACTTC
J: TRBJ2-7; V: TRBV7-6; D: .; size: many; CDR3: CASSPSEVSEQYF; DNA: TGTGCCAGCAGCCCCTCAGAAGTCTCCGAGCAGTACTTC
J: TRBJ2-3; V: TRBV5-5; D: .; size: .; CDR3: CASSLTLFVSGVKDTQYF; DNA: TGTGCCAGCAGCTTAACCCTTTTCGTCTCGGGAGTTAAGGATACGCAGTATTTT
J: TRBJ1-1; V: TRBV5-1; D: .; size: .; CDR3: CASSLNPDRSTEAFF; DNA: TGCGCCAGCAGCTTGAACCCCGACAGAAGCACTGAAGCTTTCTTT
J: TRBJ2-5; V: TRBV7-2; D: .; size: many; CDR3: CASSLGLKLETQYF; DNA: TGTGCCAGCAGCTTAGGACTGAAACTGGAGACCCAGTACTTC
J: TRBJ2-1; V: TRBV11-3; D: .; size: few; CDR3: CASSLEGQVFYNEQFF; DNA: TGTGCCAGCAGCTTAGAGGGTCAGGTCTTTTACAATGAGCAGTTCTTC
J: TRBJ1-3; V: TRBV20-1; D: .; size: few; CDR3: CSALRGPSGNTIYF; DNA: TGCAGTGCCCTGCGGGGACCCTCTGGAAACACCATATATTTT
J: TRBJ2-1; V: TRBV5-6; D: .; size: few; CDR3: CASSLEGPEQFF; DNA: TGTGCCAGCAGCTTGGAGGGCCCTGAGCAGTTCTTC
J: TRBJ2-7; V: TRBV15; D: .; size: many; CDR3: CATSLQDGGTYEQYF; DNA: TGTGCCACCAGCCTTCAGGACGGTGGTACCTACGAGCAGTACTTC
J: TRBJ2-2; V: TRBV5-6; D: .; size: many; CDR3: CASLNTEGGELFF; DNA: TGTGCCAGCCTAAACACGGAGGGCGGGGAGCTGTTTTTT
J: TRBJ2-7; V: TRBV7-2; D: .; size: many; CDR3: CASSQTLTAQPYEQYF; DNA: TGTGCCAGCAGCCAAACCCTGACAGCCCAACCCTACGAGCAGTACTTC
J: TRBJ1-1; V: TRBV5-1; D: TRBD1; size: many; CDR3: CASSLGGGYTEAFF; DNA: TGCGCCAGCAGCTTGGGAGGGGGCTACACTGAAGCTTTCTTT
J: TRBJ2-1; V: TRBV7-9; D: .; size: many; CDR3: CASWLRGEQFF; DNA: TGTGCCAGCTGGCTTCGGGGGGAGCAGTTCTTC
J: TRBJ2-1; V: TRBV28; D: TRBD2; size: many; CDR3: CASTKVGLEFEQFF; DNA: TGTGCCAGCACCAAAGTGGGACTAGAGTTTGAGCAGTTCTTC
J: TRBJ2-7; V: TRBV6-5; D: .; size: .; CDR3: CASSYFGQLYGQYF; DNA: TGTGCCAGCAGTTACTTCGGACAGCTATACGGGCAGTACTTC
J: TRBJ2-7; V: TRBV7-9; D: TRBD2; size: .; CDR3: CASSSSREGLRDEQYF; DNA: TGTGCCAGCAGCTCCAGTCGGGAGGGCCTTCGGGACGAGCAGTACTTC
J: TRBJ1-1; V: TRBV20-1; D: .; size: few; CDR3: CSARDGAVPGTEAFF; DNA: TGCAGTGCTAGAGATGGGGCAGTGCCGGGCACTGAAGCTTTCTTT
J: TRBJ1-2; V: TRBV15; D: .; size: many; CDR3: CATSRDGWEHYGYTF; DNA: TGTGCCACCAGCAGAGATGGGTGGGAACATTATGGCTACACCTTC
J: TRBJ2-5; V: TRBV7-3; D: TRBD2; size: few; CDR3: CASSSHGTSGETQYF; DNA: TGTGCCAGCAGCTCCCACGGGACTAGCGGGGAGACCCAGTACTTC
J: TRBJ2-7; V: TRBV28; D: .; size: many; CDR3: CASSLAASYEQYF; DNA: TGTGCCAGCAGTTTGGCCGCTTCCTACGAGCAGTACTTC
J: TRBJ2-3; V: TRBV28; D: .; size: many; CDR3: CASSTTKGKRTDTQYF; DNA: TGTGCCAGCAGTACCACCAAGGGAAAAAGGACAGATACGCAGTATTTT
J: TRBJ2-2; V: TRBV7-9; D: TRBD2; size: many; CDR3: CASSFRTSGTGELFF; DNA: TGTGCCAGCAGCTTCCGTACTAGCGGGACCGGGGAGCTGTTTTTT